This T cell receptor (beta chain) was obtained from a study of cytomegalovirus exposure and HLA in healthy donors. Across the study: Per a later analysis, the 666 first-cohort and 120 validation repertoires shared one platform.

The repertoire was sequenced with immunoSEQ multiplex PCR; TCRdb's copy has only in-frame clones and lacks some. The sample lists about 120,000 clones; 88% were seen once. The approximately 130-subject validation cohort, separate from the approximately 640-subject first cohort, included the donors. Trimming took 8 bases from V and 4 from J, leaving 15 bases between them. This CDR3 contains 14 residues. CDR1 is SGHVS and CDR2 is FQNEAQ in the germline V gene. The genes are TRBV7-8 and TRBJ1-3; D possibly corresponds to TRBD1 (6 bases). The sequencing input was PBMCs. The receptor was derived from a man aged 18 to 35 in good health and CMV-seronegative. The CDR3 region is CASASNRAGNTIYF. In DNA form, the CDR3 reads TGTGCCAGCGCATCGAACAGGGCAGGAAACACCATATATTTT.